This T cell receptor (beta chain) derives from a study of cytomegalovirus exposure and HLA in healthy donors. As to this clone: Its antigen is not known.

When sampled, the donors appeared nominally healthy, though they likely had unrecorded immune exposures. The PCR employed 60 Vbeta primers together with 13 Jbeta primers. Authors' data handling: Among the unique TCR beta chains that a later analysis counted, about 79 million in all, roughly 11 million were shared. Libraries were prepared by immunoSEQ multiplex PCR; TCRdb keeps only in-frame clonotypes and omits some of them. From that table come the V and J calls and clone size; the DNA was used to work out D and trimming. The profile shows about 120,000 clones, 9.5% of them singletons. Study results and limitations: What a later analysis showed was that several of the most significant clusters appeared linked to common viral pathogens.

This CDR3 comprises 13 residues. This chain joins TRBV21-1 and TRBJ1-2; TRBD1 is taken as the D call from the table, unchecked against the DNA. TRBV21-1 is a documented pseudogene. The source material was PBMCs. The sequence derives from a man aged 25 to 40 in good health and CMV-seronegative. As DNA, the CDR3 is TGTGCCAGCAGCCCACAGGGGAAGGGTGGCTACACCTTC. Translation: CASSPQGKGGYTF.